This T cell receptor beta chain was documented in a study of blood T cell repertoires in COVID-19. CDR3 length: 14 residues. Germline lookup yields CDR1 SGHNT and CDR2 YYREEE (reference sequence). V shed 3 bases, J shed 4 bases, and the junction held 4 bases outside the gene matches. TCRdb's copy holds only in-frame clones and misses some; the assay was immunoSEQ multiplex PCR. The table lists hundreds of thousands of clones, over 75% of them singletons. The specimen sequenced was PBMCs or T cells enriched from blood (not recorded which). V is TRBV5-4 and J is TRBJ2-5; 9 bases are shared with TRBD1. The clonotype was recovered from a man aged 25-45 years who had recovered from COVID-19. CDR3 sequence (DNA): TGTGCCAGCAGCTCTACAGGGGGCGCAGAGACCCAGTACTTC. This codes for CASSSTGGAETQYF.